These 23 T cell receptor beta chains were sequenced from one sample in a study of CD8+ T cells in alopecia areata (dated by TCRdb to 2017 to 2018). The time point label for this specimen denotes: baseline before oral tofacitinib. Libraries were built with the immunoSEQ multiplex PCR assay. RNA was extracted from all samples and reverse transcribed into cDNA as template for TCR sequencing. TCRdb re-hosts the immuneACCESS table, in-frame sequences only. Its copies lack some clones; in the studies checked, an unresolved V gene accounts for under half of them, and the cause for the rest is not known. Within this sample are roughly 140,000 clones, with 45% to 60% of them counted one time only. In total, the top ten clones hold roughly 19% of the sample. Sequenced material: CD8+ T cells sorted from blood, taken at week 0. Every receptor here comes from a human donor with alopecia areata.

About this clone: The CDR3 does not end in the conserved phenylalanine or tryptophan, so this is likely a read error. It is unclear where the CDR3 begins or ends on the DNA, so no DNA is shown, and the CDR3 is as TCRdb lists it. V and J are TRBV9 and TRBJ1-4. Germline CDR1 SGDLS, CDR2 YYNGEE. With termini counted, the CDR3 has 17 amino acids. The CDR3 here is CASSGEGCLLRYNLRAL.

This clone occurred a few times. The chain employs TRBV6-1 and TRBJ2-1; 7 bases fit TRBD1. The trim removed 6 bases at V and 7 bases at J, leaving 9 bases unmatched. This CDR3 has 14 amino acids. Germline lookup yields CDR1 MNHNS and CDR2 SASEGT. CDR3 sequence reads: CASSLGQGENEQFF. CDR3 sequence (DNA): TGTGCCAGCAGCTTAGGGCAGGGGGAGAATGAGCAGTTCTTC.

This clone was counted a few times. J is TRBJ2-7 and V is TRBV25-1; a possible D gene is TRBD1 (5 bases). V lost 6 bases, J lost 2 bases, and 11 bases lay in between. The CDR3 is 13 residues long. From germline, CDR1 is MGHDK and CDR2 SYGVNS. CDR3 residues: CASRDQGPYEQYF. DNA of the CDR3: TGTGCCAGCAGGGACCAGGGTCCCTACGAGCAGTACTTC.

V usage is TRBV11-2 and J usage is TRBJ2-5; no clear D gene. Per the germline V gene, CDR1 is SGHAT and CDR2 is FQNNGV. The V and J ends lost 2 bases and 4 bases respectively, with 20 bases between them. The CDR3 is 17 amino acids. CDR3: CASSLTHQGPQIETQYF. The CDR3 region has the DNA TGTGCCAGCAGCTTAACGCACCAAGGACCACAGATAGAGACCCAGTACTTC.

A few counts support this clone. The rearrangement uses TRBV2 and TRBJ1-2; 8 bases map to TRBD1. The CDR3 spans 13 residues. The germline V gene encodes CDR1 SNHLY and CDR2 FYNNEI. Trimming removed 11 bases from V and 3 bases from J; junction bases left unmatched: 8. The CDR3 nucleotides read TGTGCCCACAGCTCGACAGGGGACTATGGCTACACCTTC. Its translation: CAHSSTGDYGYTF.

This clone was seen only once. The V gene is TRBV4-3, the J gene TRBJ2-1; D remains unclear. Trimming removed 0 bases from V and 6 bases from J, with 9 bases in between. Germline CDR1 reads LGHNA; CDR2 reads YSLEER. This CDR3 spans 14 amino acids. The CDR3 sequence: CASSQDRRPNEQFF. The CDR3 DNA reads as TGCGCCAGCAGCCAAGATCGCCGCCCCAATGAGCAGTTCTTC.

This clone was seen more than once but under ten times. The chain uses TRBV5-6 and TRBJ2-5, with D unresolved. Looked up from germline, CDR1 is SGHDT and CDR2 is YYEEEE. Trimming cost V 0 bases and J 9 bases, with 6 bases left between them. This CDR3 has 11 residues. The CDR3 coding sequence is TGTGCCAGCAGCTTGGGGGTCGCCCAGTACTTC. It yields the protein CASSLGVAQYF.

The CDR3 is CASSVVAGELFF. In DNA form, the CDR3 reads TGTGCCAGCAGCGTAGTGGCCGGGGAGCTGTTTTTT. This chain links TRBV9 with TRBJ2-2; D remains ambiguous. Germline loops: CDR1 SGDLS, CDR2 YYNGEE. The V end was cut by 0 bases, the J end by 6 bases, with 3 bases between. This CDR3 comprises 12 residues.

This clone was seen a handful of times. The rearrangement uses TRBV5-1 and TRBJ1-1; weak D call: TRBD1 (6 bases). The CDR3 contains 15 residues. Germline V gene data show CDR1 as SGHRS and CDR2 as YFSETQ. V dropped 3 bases and J dropped 6 bases, with 18 bases sitting between them. CDR3 loop: CASSSRQARQAEAFF. Here the CDR3 DNA reads TGCGCCAGCAGCTCCAGACAGGCCAGGCAGGCTGAAGCTTTCTTT. Looking up the rest from reference TRBV5-1 and TRBJ1-1 gives the full variable domain: KAGVTQTPRYLIKTRGQQVTLSCSPISGHRSVSWYQQTPGQGLQFLFEYFSETQRNKGNFPGRFSGRQFSNSRSEMNVSTLELGDSALYLCASSSRQARQAEAFFGQGTRLTVV.

This rearrangement joins TRBV4-3 to TRBJ2-1; possible D gene TRBD1, 6 bases. The CDR3 runs to 15 residues. Germline V lookup: CDR1 LGHNA, CDR2 YSLEER. V lost 4 bases and J 4 bases, leaving 14 bases between the germline ends. In DNA, the CDR3 is TGCGCCAGCAGCCCGACATGGACAGAGTACAATGAGCAGTTCTTC. Protein sequence: CASSPTWTEYNEQFF.

The rearrangement joins TRBV5-6 to TRBJ1-2, with 9 bases that match TRBD1. Germline-derived CDR1 and CDR2 are SGHDT and YYEEEE. V lost 4 bases, J lost 8 bases, and 6 bases stayed unmatched. The CDR3 is 13 residues long. The CDR3 is CASSPGQGGGYTF. CDR3 nucleotide sequence: TGTGCCAGCAGCCCGGGACAGGGCGGGGGCTACACCTTC. The whole variable domain, remainder taken from reference TRBV5-6 and TRBJ1-2, is DAGVTQSPTHLIKTRGQQVTLRCSPKSGHDTVSWYQQALGQGPQFIFQYYEEEERQRGNFPDRFSGHQFPNYSSELNVNALLLGDSALYLCASSPGQGGGYTFGSGTRLTVV.

The table lists this clone with a few counts. This chain connects TRBV9 to TRBJ2-1; TRBD2 matches at 9 bases. Trimming cost V 0 bases and J 7 bases; bases outside gene matches: 5. CDR3 length: 15 residues. Germline CDR1 reads SGDLS; CDR2 reads YYNGEE. In DNA, the CDR3 is TGTGCCAGCAGCGTAGGGAGCGGGGGGTATAATGAGCAGTTCTTC. Translation: CASSVGSGGYNEQFF.

The sample holds a few counts of this clone. This chain uses TRBV5-6 with TRBJ1-2; 8 positions agree with TRBD1. V lost 4 bases, J lost 5 bases, and 4 bases stayed unmatched. Per the germline V gene, CDR1 is SGHDT and CDR2 is YYEEEE. CDR3 length equals 13 residues. DNA of the CDR3: TGTGCCAGCAGCGGGGACAGGATTTATGGCTACACCTTC. Translation gives CASSGDRIYGYTF.

The V call is TRBV9, the J call TRBJ2-3; weak D call: TRBD1 (6 bases). The CDR3 totals 16 residues. Germline CDR1 reads SGDLS; CDR2 reads YYNGEE. V lost 0 bases and J lost 0, with 11 bases in between. The CDR3 here is CASSVGDTPSTDTQYF. For the CDR3, the DNA is TGTGCCAGCAGCGTAGGGGACACCCCTAGCACAGATACGCAGTATTTT.

This clone was observed a handful of times. The chain links TRBV27 to TRBJ2-7, with D perhaps matching TRBD1 (6 bases). Germline V gives CDR1 MNHEY, CDR2 SMNVEV (reference sequence). The CDR3 runs 13 residues. With 3 bases removed from V and 2 bases from J, the gap between germline ends came to 8 bases. CDR3 sequence reads: CASSFGQPYEQYF. As DNA, the CDR3 is TGTGCCAGCAGTTTTGGACAGCCCTACGAGCAGTACTTC.

This clone was seen only once. The rearrangement joins TRBV7-8 to TRBJ2-3; 9 bases agree with TRBD2. With 4 bases clipped from V and 1 base from J, the junction kept 0 bases outside the gene matches. Per germline, CDR1 SGHVS and CDR2 FQNEAQ. This CDR3 has 14 residues. The CDR3 nucleotides read TGTGCCAGCAGCTCTAGCGGGGGCACAGATACGCAGTATTTT. This codes for CASSSSGGTDTQYF.

This clone was observed a few times. The rearrangement links TRBV7-2 to TRBJ2-1; TRBD2 matches 14 bases. The length of the CDR3 is 17 residues. The ends lost 2 bases at V and 4 bases at J; junction bases unmatched: 4. CDR1 and CDR2 (germline): SGHTA, FQGNSA. CDR3 amino acids: CASSLRTSGGLYNEQFF. The CDR3 nucleotides read TGTGCCAGCAGCTTAAGGACTAGCGGGGGGTTATACAATGAGCAGTTCTTC.

The gene calls are TRBV4-3 and TRBJ1-2, with D uncertain. Deletions cut 5 bases from V and 4 bases from J, with 17 bases between. The length of the CDR3 is 15 residues. The germline gives CDR1 LGHNA, CDR2 YSLEER. The CDR3 nucleotides are TGCGCCAGCAGCAGCGGAACGGGGAGCTTCTATGGCTACACCTTC. Translation gives CASSSGTGSFYGYTF.

This clone was seen only a few times. The gene calls are TRBV30 and TRBJ2-7, with 8 bases identical to TRBD1. The trim removed 2 bases at V and 5 bases at J, leaving 11 bases unmatched. This CDR3 contains 15 residues. The germline CDR1 and CDR2 sequences are GTSNPN and SVGIG (reference sequence). The CDR3 reads CAWSKGQGVFHEQYF. Written as DNA, the CDR3 is TGTGCCTGGAGTAAAGGACAGGGCGTTTTTCACGAGCAGTACTTC.

The V and J genes are TRBV7-8 and TRBJ2-5; 7 bases are shared with TRBD2. CDR1 SGHVS and CDR2 FQNEAQ come from the germline V gene. Losses at the gene ends were 3 bases for V and 1 base for J; bases not matched to a gene: 5. This CDR3 contains 15 residues. The CDR3 loop reads CASSLGRGPQETQYF. Written as DNA, the CDR3 is TGTGCCAGCAGCTTGGGGAGGGGCCCCCAAGAGACCCAGTACTTC.

The chain links TRBV4-1 to TRBJ1-2; D unresolved. Germline V gives CDR1 MGHRA, CDR2 YSYEKL. The ends were cut back, 0 bases at V and 3 bases at J, with 11 bases in the middle. CDR3 length: 15 residues. The CDR3 sequence: CASSQDVTKDYGYTF. CDR3 nucleotide sequence: TGCGCCAGCAGCCAAGATGTCACCAAAGACTATGGCTACACCTTC.

V and J are TRBV4-1 and TRBJ2-5, with a weak D call TRBD1 (5 bases). V was pared by 3 bases and J by 5 bases, with 19 bases between. CDR1 and CDR2 from the germline V gene are MGHRA and YSYEKL. CDR3 length equals 16 residues. The CDR3 sequence is CASSQGGGTAGETQYF. CDR3 nucleotide sequence: TGCGCCAGCAGCCAGGGCGGCGGCACAGCAGGGGAGACCCAGTACTTC.

CDR3 DNA: TGTGCCTGGGACACCGGGACTAGCGGATACAATGAGCAGTTCTTC. Translating it yields CAWDTGTSGYNEQFF. V and J are TRBV30 and TRBJ2-1; 11 nucleotides match TRBD2. The CDR3 runs to 15 residues. Germline CDR1 and CDR2: GTSNPN and SVGIG (reference sequence). J lost 4 bases, V lost 5 bases, and 7 bases had no gene match.